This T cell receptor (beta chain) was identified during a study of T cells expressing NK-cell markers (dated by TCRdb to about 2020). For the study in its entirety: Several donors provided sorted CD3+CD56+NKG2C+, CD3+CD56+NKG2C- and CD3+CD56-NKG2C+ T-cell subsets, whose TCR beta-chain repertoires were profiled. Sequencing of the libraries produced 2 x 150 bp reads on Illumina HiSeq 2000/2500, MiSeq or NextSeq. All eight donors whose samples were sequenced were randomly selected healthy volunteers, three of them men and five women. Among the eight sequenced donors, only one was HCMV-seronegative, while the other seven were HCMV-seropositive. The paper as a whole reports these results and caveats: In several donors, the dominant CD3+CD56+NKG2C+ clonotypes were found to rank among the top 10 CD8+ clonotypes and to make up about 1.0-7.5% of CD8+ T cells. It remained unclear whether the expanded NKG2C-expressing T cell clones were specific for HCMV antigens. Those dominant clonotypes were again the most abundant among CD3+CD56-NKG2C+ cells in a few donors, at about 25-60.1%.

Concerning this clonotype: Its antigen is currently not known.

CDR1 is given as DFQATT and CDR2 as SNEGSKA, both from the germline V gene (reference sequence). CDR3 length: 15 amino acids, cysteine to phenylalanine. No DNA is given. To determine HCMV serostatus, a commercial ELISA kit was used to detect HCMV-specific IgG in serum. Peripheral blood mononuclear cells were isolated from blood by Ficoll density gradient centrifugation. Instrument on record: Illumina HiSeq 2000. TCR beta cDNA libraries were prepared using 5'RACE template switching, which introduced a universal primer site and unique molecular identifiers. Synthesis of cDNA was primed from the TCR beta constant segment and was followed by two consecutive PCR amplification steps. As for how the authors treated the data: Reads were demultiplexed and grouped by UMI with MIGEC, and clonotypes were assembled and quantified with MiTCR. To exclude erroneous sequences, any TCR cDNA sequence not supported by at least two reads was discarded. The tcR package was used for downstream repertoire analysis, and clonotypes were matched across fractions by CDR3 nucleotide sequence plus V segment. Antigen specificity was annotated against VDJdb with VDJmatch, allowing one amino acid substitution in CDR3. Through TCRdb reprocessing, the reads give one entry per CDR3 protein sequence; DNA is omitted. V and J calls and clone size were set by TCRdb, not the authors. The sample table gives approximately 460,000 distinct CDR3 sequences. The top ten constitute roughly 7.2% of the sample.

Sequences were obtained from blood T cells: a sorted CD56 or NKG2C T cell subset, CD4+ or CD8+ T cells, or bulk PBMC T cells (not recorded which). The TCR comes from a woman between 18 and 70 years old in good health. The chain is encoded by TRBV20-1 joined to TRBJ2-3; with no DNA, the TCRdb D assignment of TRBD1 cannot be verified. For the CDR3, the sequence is CSAREGAGAADTQYF.